These T cell receptor beta chains were read from a single sample in a study of neurological immune-mediated disorders. TCRdb passed the 5' RACE reads through MiXCR, listing each CDR3 protein once. Of 50,000 or so distinct CDR3 sequences listed, about 3.5% are singletons. Material: PBMCs. The receptor set was obtained from a man aged 40-55 years with multiple sclerosis. The CDR3 runs from the conserved cysteine through the conserved F or W. D genes are given only for firm matches. The size entry is marked missing in some rows and otherwise reads once, few, many or a size class.

TRBV4-2	.	.	TRBJ2-3	TGTGCCAGCAGCCAACCCACATGGGGCGGTTTAGACACAGATACGCAGTATTTT	CASSQPTWGGLDTDTQYF
TRBV9	.	medium-sized	TRBJ2-5	TGTGCCAGCAGCATTGACAGCTCTGAGACCCAGTACTTC	CASSIDSSETQYF
TRBV12-5	.	few	TRBJ2-5	TGTGCTAGTGGTTTGCCCGGTGGAGAGACCCAGTACTTC	CASGLPGGETQYF
TRBV4-1	.	few	TRBJ1-6	TGCGCCAGCAGCCAAGGTGGTGGGGGAAAAGGGTATAATTCACCCCTCAACTTT	CASSQGGGGKGYNSPLNF
TRBV10-3	TRBD1	many	TRBJ1-2	TGTGCCATCAGTGGAAGGGACAGAGAACAGGGCTACACCTTC	CAISGRDREQGYTF
TRBV24-1	TRBD1	.	TRBJ1-5	TGTGCCACCAGTGGCACCACCCGACAGGGAATGGATCAGCCCCAGCATTTT	CATSGTTRQGMDQPQHF
TRBV5-1	TRBD1	medium-sized	TRBJ1-5	TGCGCCAGCAGCCCTGGACAGGGAGGGGATCAGCCCCAGCATTTT	CASSPGQGGDQPQHF
TRBV20-1	TRBD1	many	TRBJ1-5	TGCAGTGCTAGAGATCGGGACAGGTCCAATCAGCCCCAGCATTTT	CSARDRDRSNQPQHF
TRBV5-6	.	many	TRBJ1-4	TGTGCCAGCAGCTTGGTGGGGGTTAATGAAAAACTGTTTTTT	CASSLVGVNEKLFF
TRBV5-1	TRBD1	many	TRBJ2-1	TGCGCCAGCAGCCTACAGGGGGAAAACTACAATGAGCAGTTCTTC	CASSLQGENYNEQFF
TRBV7-8	.	many	TRBJ2-5	TGTGCCAGCAGCTTAGCGGATGGGACCCAGTACTTC	CASSLADGTQYF
TRBV12-3/TRBV12-4	TRBD1	many	TRBJ1-4	TGTGCCAGCAGGGGCACAGGGGTGACTAATGAAAAACTGTTTTTT	CASRGTGVTNEKLFF
TRBV5-1	TRBD1	many	TRBJ2-3	TGCGCCAGCAGTTCAGGGACAGACACAGATACGCAGTATTTT	CASSSGTDTDTQYF
TRBV10-3	.	many	TRBJ1-1	TGTGCCCCACAATCCAGGCAGAACACTGAAGCTTTCTTT	CAPQSRQNTEAFF
TRBV7-6	.	many	TRBJ1-5	TGTGCCAGCAGCCTCGGAGCTCTGGGCAATCAGCCCCAGCATTTT	CASSLGALGNQPQHF
TRBV20-1	.	many	TRBJ2-1	TGCAGTGCTAGAGATCGCGGGGGCGGTGAGCAGTTCTTC	CSARDRGGGEQFF
TRBV19	.	many	TRBJ2-1	TGTGCCAGTAGTACCGACCTAAATGAGCAGTTCTTC	CASSTDLNEQFF
TRBV3-1	.	.	TRBJ1-1	TGTGCCAGCAGCCACCAGCAGGACACTGAAGCTTTCTTT	CASSHQQDTEAFF
TRBV3-1	.	many	TRBJ2-7	TGTGCCAGCAGCCAAGCCTACGAGCAGTACTTC	CASSQAYEQYF
TRBV10-3	TRBD2	many	TRBJ2-5	TGTGCCATCAGTGAGGCTAGCGGGGGGGCCCAGTACTTC	CAISEASGGAQYF
TRBV2	.	few	TRBJ1-5	TGTGCCAGCAGGAGGACAGATTATAGCAATCAGCCCCAGAATTTT	CASRRTDYSNQPQNF
TRBV7-8	TRBD1	many	TRBJ2-1	TGTGCCAGCAGCTTAGGTCCAGGGGGCAATGAGCAGTTCTTC	CASSLGPGGNEQFF
TRBV20-1	.	.	TRBJ1-2	TGCAGTGCTAGGACCCCCGAAGGGGGCTATGGCTACACCTTC	CSARTPEGGYGYTF
TRBV20-1	TRBD2	many	TRBJ2-5	TGCAGTGCTAGGGCTCTAGCGGGGGTGGAGACCCAGTACTTC	CSARALAGVETQYF
TRBV5-1	.	many	TRBJ2-3	TGCGCCAGCAGCTTGAAGGGGCGAGCAGATACGCAGTATTTT	CASSLKGRADTQYF
TRBV4-1	.	many	TRBJ1-2	TGCGCCAGCAGCCAAGATGTCCGGCAACCTAACTATGGCTACACCTTC	CASSQDVRQPNYGYTF
TRBV4-1	.	few	TRBJ1-6	TGCGCCAGCAGCATTCCGCTGGAACCCCTCAACTTT	CASSIPLEPLNF
TRBV29-1	.	many	TRBJ1-1	TGCAGCGTTTCGGGTGTGAACACTGAAGCTTTCTTT	CSVSGVNTEAFF
TRBV12-3/TRBV12-4	.	many	TRBJ1-4	TGTGCCAGCAGTGTGCTGCTCGGTGAAAAACTGTTTTTT	CASSVLLGEKLFF
TRBV3-1	TRBD2	many	TRBJ2-3	TGTGCCACGACTAGCGGGGGGGGGGAAGGTACGCAGTATTTT	CATTSGGGEGTQYF
TRBV7-8	.	.	TRBJ1-5	TGTGCCAGCAGCTTAGGGGGCAGGGAAGGCACCCAGAATTTT	CASSLGGREGTQNF
TRBV30	.	many	TRBJ1-3	TGTGCCTGGAGTACGGAGTTCCCCATATATTTT	CAWSTEFPIYF
TRBV20-1	TRBD1	many	TRBJ1-2	TGCAGTGCTACCCAAGGGACAGGGGGGGTCGGCGGCTACACCTTC	CSATQGTGGVGGYTF
TRBV20-1	TRBD1	many	TRBJ1-1	TGCAGTGCTAGGCAACAGGGGGACACTGAAGCTTTCTTT	CSARQQGDTEAFF
TRBV28	TRBD2	many	TRBJ2-1	TGTGCCAGCAGTCGGAGCGGGGGGGCCTTCTACAATGAGCAGTTCTTC	CASSRSGGAFYNEQFF
TRBV7-2	.	many	TRBJ1-2	TGTGCCAGCAGCTTGGGCAGCTCAAACTATGGCTACACCTTC	CASSLGSSNYGYTF
TRBV5-1	TRBD1	many	TRBJ1-4	TGCGCCAGCAGCTTGGGGGACAGGGGGCTTAACGAAAAACTGTTTTTT	CASSLGDRGLNEKLFF
TRBV20-1	TRBD1	many	TRBJ1-6	TGCAGTGCTAGAGATTTGGCGGGACAGGGAGATTCACCCCTCCACTTT	CSARDLAGQGDSPLHF
TRBV7-3	TRBD2	many	TRBJ2-3	TGTGCCAGCAGCTCGGGACTAGCGGGGGGCACAGATACGCAGTATTTT	CASSSGLAGGTDTQYF
TRBV20-1	.	many	TRBJ2-3	TGCAGTGCTAGAGACTCTCTGGAGGATACGCAGTATTTT	CSARDSLEDTQYF
TRBV6-8	.	many	TRBJ2-5	TGTGCCAGCAGTTACTCGCTGTCATCCGGGGCAGATCAAGAGACCCAGTACTTC	CASSYSLSSGADQETQYF